The TCR beta chain under discussion was sequenced for a study of OX40 agonist ivuxolimab in advanced cancers. Profiled with immunoSEQ multiplex PCR; TCRdb holds only in-frame clones, not every one. The sample has about 96,000 clones, about 84% seen once; the top ten hold 5.8%. This CDR3 comprises 15 residues. Between the trimmed V and J ends, which lost 5 bases and 0 bases, there was a span of 14 bases. Per germline, CDR1 SEHNR and CDR2 FQNEAQ (reference sequence). The chain combines TRBV7-9 with TRBJ2-7; D ambiguous. This material consisted of CD4+ or CD8+ T cells sorted from blood, taken in a trial of the OX40 agonist ivuxolimab. This TCR came from an adult with an advanced solid tumor such as melanoma, head and neck, liver or kidney cancer. The DNA for the CDR3 is TGTGCCAGCAGCCCCCGGACCAGCACCTCCTACGAGCAGTACTTC. It specifies CASSPRTSTSYEQYF.